Below, 21 T cell receptor beta chains from the same sample are listed, as sequenced in a study of shared clonotypes between healthy human individuals. The table came from immunoSEQ multiplex PCR; TCRdb's copy has only in-frame clones and leaves some out. The sample contains 2 million to 3 million clones, 90% to 95% of which appear only once. The sample was naive CD4+ T cells from PBMCs. Subset specified: CD45RA+ positively selected. The receptors were sampled from a young man in good health. Some clones in this sample may be carry-over from other donors' samples.

Only one count was recorded for this clone. The chain carries TRBV4-3 and TRBJ2-7, with D unresolved. The CDR3 loop spans 17 amino acids. Trimming shortened V by 0 bases and J by 0 bases, and 15 bases separated the two germline ends. Germline loops: CDR1 LGHNA, CDR2 YSLEER. The CDR3: CASSQDALADSSYEQYF. The DNA of the CDR3 is TGCGCCAGCAGCCAAGACGCCCTTGCGGATAGCTCCTACGAGCAGTACTTC.

CDR3 sequence (DNA): TGTGCCAGCAGTGATGAGGGCTGGATTAATGAGCAGTTCTTC. The encoded protein is CASSDEGWINEQFF. This chain uses TRBV6-1 with TRBJ2-1; a weak D match, TRBD2 (5 bases). There are 14 residues in the CDR3. With 3 bases removed from V and 7 bases from J, the gap between germline ends came to 13 bases. The germline V gene has CDR1 MNHNS and CDR2 SASEGT.

The count of this clone is one. Other DNA sequences in the same sample also yield this CDR3. The chain joins TRBV5-1 to TRBJ2-7, with D hard to call. V was shortened by 0 bases and J by 2 bases, with 9 bases between the two germline ends. This CDR3 is 14 amino acids long. The germline CDR1 and CDR2 sequences are SGHRS and YFSETQ. CDR3 region: CASSLGRDPYEQYF. The CDR3 DNA reads as TGCGCCAGCAGCTTGGGCCGCGATCCCTACGAGCAGTACTTC.

This chain's CDR3 is CASKPDRWGETQYF. CDR3 nucleotides: TGTGCCAGTAAGCCGGACAGGTGGGGAGAGACCCAGTACTTC. V and J are TRBV19 and TRBJ2-5, with 7 bases aligning to TRBD1. Losses at the gene ends were 7 bases for V and 4 bases for J; bases not matched to a gene: 9. This CDR3 has 14 amino acids. Germline V gene lookup returns CDR1 LNHDA and CDR2 SQIVND (reference sequence).

The gene calls are TRBV7-8 and TRBJ2-7; 9 bases fit TRBD2. The CDR3 runs to 18 residues. Trimming cost V 2 bases and J 1 base; bases outside gene matches: 12. The V gene's germline CDR1 is SGHVS and CDR2 FQNEAQ. The CDR3, as DNA: TGTGCCAGCAGCTTATATAGGGGGCTAGCGGGACGGTCCTACGAGCAGTACTTC. It codes for CASSLYRGLAGRSYEQYF.

This clone was found a few times. The chain employs TRBV5-4 and TRBJ1-1; the match to TRBD1 covers 7 bases. Per the germline V gene, CDR1 is SGHNT and CDR2 is YYREEE (reference sequence). J was trimmed by 7 bases and V by 4 bases; bases with no gene match: 13. This CDR3 has 15 amino acids. The CDR3 nucleotides are TGTGCCAGCAGCCCAAGGACAGGCAGGGCGATTGAAGCTTTCTTT. Amino acids: CASSPRTGRAIEAFF.

J is TRBJ2-2 and V is TRBV19; D unclear. The CDR3 runs 13 residues. Germline V lookup: CDR1 LNHDA, CDR2 SQIVND (reference sequence). CDR3 nucleotides: TGTGCTGCATGCGACACGAACACCGGGGAGCTGTTTTTT. Translated: CAACDTNTGELFF.

The chain recombines TRBV7-2 with TRBJ2-2; TRBD2 agrees at 9 bases. The germline V gene encodes CDR1 SGHTA and CDR2 FQGNSA. V was clipped by 4 bases and J by 1 base; unmatched bases: 4. CDR3 length: 16 amino acids. The chain's CDR3 is CASSSGTSRNTGELFF. In DNA form, the CDR3 reads TGTGCCAGCAGCTCCGGGACTAGCAGGAACACCGGGGAGCTGTTTTTT.

The J gene is TRBJ1-1, the V gene TRBV6-1; TRBD1 matches 7 bases. The V gene's germline CDR1 is MNHNS and CDR2 SASEGT. The ends lost 8 bases at V and 11 bases at J; junction bases unmatched: 17. The CDR3 totals 14 residues. The CDR3 sequence is CASLPRTGSLNAFF. CDR3 nucleotides: TGTGCCAGCCTACCCAGGACAGGAAGTTTGAACGCTTTCTTT.

This clone was detected a few times. V usage is TRBV19 and J usage is TRBJ2-4; TRBD2 is a possible D gene (6 bases). The CDR3 runs 14 residues. V was pared by 6 bases and J by 2 bases, with 11 bases between. CDR1 and CDR2 (germline): LNHDA, SQIVND (reference sequence). CDR3 bases: TGTGCCAGTAGCTACGCGGGGACCAAAAACATTCAGTACTTC. Translating gives CASSYAGTKNIQYF.

This rearrangement joins TRBV5-4 to TRBJ2-5, with D perhaps given as TRBD1 or TRBD2 (5 bases each). Germline V gene data show CDR1 as SGHNT and CDR2 as YYREEE (reference sequence). The germline V and J ends were trimmed by 9 bases and 0 bases, with 15 bases remaining between them. There are 14 residues in the CDR3. The CDR3 coding sequence is TGTGCCACCCGGTTTGGGGGAGACCAAGAGACCCAGTACTTC. Translating gives CATRFGGDQETQYF.

The chain has TRBV9 and TRBJ2-3; TRBD1 matches at 9 bases. Germline V lookup: CDR1 SGDLS, CDR2 YYNGEE. Trimming took 4 bases from V and 5 from J; bases not matched to a gene: 11. The CDR3 loop spans 16 amino acids. The CDR3 DNA follows: TGTGCCAGCAGCCTCTCGGGACAGGGAGGGCAAGATACGCAGTATTTT. Translation: CASSLSGQGGQDTQYF. The full variable domain, completed using reference TRBV9 and TRBJ2-3, is DSGVTQTPKHLITATGQRVTLRCSPRSGDLSVYWYQQSLDQGLQFLIQYYNGEERAKGNILERFSAQQFPDLHSELNLSSLELGDSALYFCASSLSGQGGQDTQYFGPGTRLTVL.

The chain couples TRBV30 to TRBJ2-3; no firm D call. The germline CDR1 and CDR2 sequences are GTSNPN and SVGIG (reference sequence). CDR3 length equals 17 residues. V lost 0 bases to trimming and J lost 0 bases, with 16 bases between them. CDR3 sequence (DNA): TGTGCCTGGAGTGTAGTTCCGGCAGGCACTAGCACAGATACGCAGTATTTT. Its protein is CAWSVVPAGTSTDTQYF.

This clone was observed a single time. The CDR3 region has the DNA TGTGCCAGCTCACCCCTAGACAGCACTGAAGCTTTCTTT. It encodes CASSPLDSTEAFF. This rearrangement joins TRBV18 to TRBJ1-1, with TRBD1 as a possible D gene (5 bases). CDR1 and CDR2 (germline): KGHSH, LQKENI. This CDR3 comprises 13 residues. V was clipped by 3 bases and J by 4 bases, with 9 bases between them.

The genes are TRBV2 and TRBJ1-1; no clear D gene. The CDR3 loop spans 13 amino acids. From germline, CDR1 is SNHLY and CDR2 FYNNEI. The ends were cut back, 9 bases at V and 1 base at J, with 12 bases in the middle. CDR3 residues: CARAREQNTEAFF. In nucleotides, the CDR3 is TGTGCCAGGGCTAGGGAACAGAACACTGAAGCTTTCTTT.

This chain connects TRBV5-1 to TRBJ2-7; the match to TRBD2 covers 8 bases. From germline, CDR1 is SGHRS and CDR2 YFSETQ. The CDR3 totals 15 residues. Trimming took 0 bases from V and 7 from J; bases not matched to a gene: 9. The DNA of the CDR3 is TGCGCCAGCAGCTTGGCCGTTGCGGGAGGAAAAGAGCAGTACTTC. Amino acids: CASSLAVAGGKEQYF.

The chain has TRBV5-1 and TRBJ2-7; D not resolved. The CDR3 sequence is 17 residues long. The V and J ends lost 1 base and 2 bases respectively, with 19 bases between them. Germline assignment: CDR1 SGHRS and CDR2 YFSETQ. CDR3 residues: CASSLQFGSPVTYEQYF. The CDR3 DNA reads as TGCGCCAGCAGCTTGCAATTTGGGTCTCCGGTCACCTACGAGCAGTACTTC.

The gene calls are TRBV28 and TRBJ2-7, with D perhaps matching TRBD2 (5 bases). The CDR3 covers 14 residues. Germline V gene lookup returns CDR1 MDHEN and CDR2 SYDVKM. V was clipped by 1 base and J by 4 bases, with 11 bases between them. The CDR3 loop is CASSLFRRSYEQYF. DNA of the CDR3: TGTGCCAGCAGTTTATTCCGGAGGTCTTACGAGCAGTACTTC.

Only one count was recorded for this clone. The CDR3 sequence is CASSALIPGTTEQFF. The CDR3 DNA reads TGTGCCAGCAGCGCATTAATTCCCGGGACTACTGAGCAGTTCTTC. The chain is built from TRBV5-4 and TRBJ2-1, with TRBD2 identical over 7 bases. Germline CDR1 and CDR2: SGHNT and YYREEE (reference sequence). V gave up 4 bases and J gave up 9 bases; unmatched junction bases: 13. This CDR3 is built from 15 residues.

The gene calls are TRBV6-1 and TRBJ2-6; the D gene is possibly TRBD2 (6 bases). Germline V lookup: CDR1 MNHNS, CDR2 SASEGT. The CDR3 contains 19 residues. Trimming pared 3 bases from V and 0 bases from J, leaving 18 bases between. CDR3 loop: CASSDAPGTHSSGANVLTF. The CDR3 DNA reads as TGTGCCAGCAGTGACGCACCCGGGACTCACTCCTCTGGGGCCAACGTCCTGACTTTC.

In DNA form, the CDR3 reads TGTGCCAGCAGTGGGAGAATGGGGGAGACTGAAGCTTTCTTT. Translated, it gives CASSGRMGETEAFF. This sequence joins TRBV28 and TRBJ1-1, with D maybe TRBD1 (5 bases). V dropped 5 bases and J dropped 5 bases, with 15 bases sitting between them. The germline CDR1 and CDR2 sequences are MDHEN and SYDVKM. The CDR3 runs to 14 residues. Full variable domain (outside the CDR3, taken from reference TRBV28 and TRBJ1-1): DVKVTQSSRYLVKRTGEKVFLECVQDMDHENMFWYRQDPGLGLRLIYFSYDVKMKEKGDIPEGYSVSREKKERFSLILESASTNQTSMYLCASSGRMGETEAFFGQGTRLTVV.